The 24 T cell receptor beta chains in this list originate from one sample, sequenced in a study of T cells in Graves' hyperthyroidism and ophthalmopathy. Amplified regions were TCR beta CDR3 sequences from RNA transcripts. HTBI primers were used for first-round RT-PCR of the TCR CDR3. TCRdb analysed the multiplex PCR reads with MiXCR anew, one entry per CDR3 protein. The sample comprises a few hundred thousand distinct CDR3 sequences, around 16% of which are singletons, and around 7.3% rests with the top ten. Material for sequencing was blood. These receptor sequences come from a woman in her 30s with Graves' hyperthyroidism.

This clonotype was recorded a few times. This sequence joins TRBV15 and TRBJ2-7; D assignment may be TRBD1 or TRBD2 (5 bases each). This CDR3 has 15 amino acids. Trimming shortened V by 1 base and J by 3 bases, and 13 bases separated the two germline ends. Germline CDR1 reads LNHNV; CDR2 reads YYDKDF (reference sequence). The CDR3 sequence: CATSRVSGTGYEQYF. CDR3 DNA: TGTGCCACCAGCAGAGTTTCCGGGACGGGCTACGAGCAGTACTTC.

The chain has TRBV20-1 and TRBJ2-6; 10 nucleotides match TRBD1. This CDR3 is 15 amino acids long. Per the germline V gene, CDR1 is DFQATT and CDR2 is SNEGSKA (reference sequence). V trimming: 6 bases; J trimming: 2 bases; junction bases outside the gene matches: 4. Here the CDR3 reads CSAPGTGAGANVLTF. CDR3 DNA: TGCAGTGCCCCCGGGACAGGGGCTGGGGCCAACGTCCTGACTTTC.

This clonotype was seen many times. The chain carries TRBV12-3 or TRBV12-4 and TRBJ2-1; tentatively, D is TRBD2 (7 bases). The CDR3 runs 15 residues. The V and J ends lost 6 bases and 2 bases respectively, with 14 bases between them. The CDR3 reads CASRKSGGPYNEQFF. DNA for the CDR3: TGTGCCAGCAGAAAGTCGGGGGGCCCCTACAATGAGCAGTTCTTC.

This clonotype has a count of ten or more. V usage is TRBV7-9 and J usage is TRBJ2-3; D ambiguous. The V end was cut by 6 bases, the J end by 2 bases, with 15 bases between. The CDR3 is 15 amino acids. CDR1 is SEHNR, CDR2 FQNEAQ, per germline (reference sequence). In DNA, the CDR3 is TGTGCCAGCAGACGGACCGCTGACTTCACAGATACGCAGTATTTT. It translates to CASRRTADFTDTQYF.

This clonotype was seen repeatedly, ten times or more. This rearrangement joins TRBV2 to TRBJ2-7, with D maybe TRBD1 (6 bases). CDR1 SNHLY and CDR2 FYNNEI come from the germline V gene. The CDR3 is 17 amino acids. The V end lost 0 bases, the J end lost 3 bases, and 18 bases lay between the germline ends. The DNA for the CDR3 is TGTGCCAGCAGTGAAGCGAGACAGGCCGTGCACCTCTACGAGCAGTACTTC. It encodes CASSEARQAVHLYEQYF.

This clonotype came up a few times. In DNA form, the CDR3 reads TGTGCCAGCACCCTTAGGGGGGGGGGCTGGGTTGAAAAACTGTTTTTT. Its protein is CASTLRGGGWVEKLFF. The V call is TRBV7-2, the J call TRBJ1-4; tentative D call: TRBD1 (6 bases). Trimming cost V 7 bases and J 7 bases, with 22 bases left between them. The CDR3 is 16 residues long. Germline V gives CDR1 SGHTA, CDR2 FQGNSA.

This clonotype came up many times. CDR3 residues: CATTRGDRKSYEQYF. CDR3 sequence (DNA): TGTGCCACGACGCGAGGGGACAGGAAATCCTACGAGCAGTACTTC. This chain uses TRBV2 with TRBJ2-7; 8 bases are a match to TRBD1. This CDR3 comprises 15 residues. Germline trimming cut 10 bases from V and 1 base from J; bases unmatched to any gene: 12. CDR1 SNHLY and CDR2 FYNNEI come from the germline V gene.

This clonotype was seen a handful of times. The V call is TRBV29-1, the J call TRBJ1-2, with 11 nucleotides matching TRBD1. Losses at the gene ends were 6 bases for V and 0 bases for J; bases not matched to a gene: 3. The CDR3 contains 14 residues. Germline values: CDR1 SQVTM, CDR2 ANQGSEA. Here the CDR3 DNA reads TGCAGCGTCAGGGGACAGGGGGCTAACTATGGCTACACCTTC. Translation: CSVRGQGANYGYTF.

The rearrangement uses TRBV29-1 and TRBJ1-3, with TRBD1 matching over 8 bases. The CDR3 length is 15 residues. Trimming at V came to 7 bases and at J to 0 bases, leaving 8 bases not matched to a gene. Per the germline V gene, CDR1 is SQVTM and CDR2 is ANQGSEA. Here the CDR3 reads CSARTGLSSGNTIYF. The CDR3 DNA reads TGCAGCGCCCGGACAGGGTTAAGCTCTGGAAACACCATATATTTT.

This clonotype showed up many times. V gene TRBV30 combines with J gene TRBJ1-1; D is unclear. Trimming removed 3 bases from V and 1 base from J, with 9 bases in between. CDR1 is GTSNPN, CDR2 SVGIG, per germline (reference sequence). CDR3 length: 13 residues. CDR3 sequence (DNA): TGTGCCTGGAGCAAAGGACGGAACACTGAAGCTTTCTTT. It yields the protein CAWSKGRNTEAFF.

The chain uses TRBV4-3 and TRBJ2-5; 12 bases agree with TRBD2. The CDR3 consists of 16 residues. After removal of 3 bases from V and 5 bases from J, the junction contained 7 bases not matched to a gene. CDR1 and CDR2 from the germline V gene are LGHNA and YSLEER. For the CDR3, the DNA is TGCGCCAGCAGCCAGGCGACTAGCGGGAGTTCGGAGACCCAGTACTTC. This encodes CASSQATSGSSETQYF.

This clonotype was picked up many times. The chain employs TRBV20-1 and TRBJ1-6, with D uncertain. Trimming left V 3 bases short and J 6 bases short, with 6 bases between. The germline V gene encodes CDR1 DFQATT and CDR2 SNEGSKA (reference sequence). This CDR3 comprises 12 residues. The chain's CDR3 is CSASGSNSPLHF. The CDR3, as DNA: TGCAGTGCTAGCGGCAGTAATTCACCCCTCCACTTT.

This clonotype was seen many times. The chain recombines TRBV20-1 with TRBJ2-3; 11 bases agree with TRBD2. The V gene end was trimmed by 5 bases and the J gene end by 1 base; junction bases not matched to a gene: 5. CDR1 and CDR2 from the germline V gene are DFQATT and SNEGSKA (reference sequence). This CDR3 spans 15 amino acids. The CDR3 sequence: CSASRLAGRTDTQYF. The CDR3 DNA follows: TGCAGTGCTTCTCGACTAGCGGGACGCACAGATACGCAGTATTTT.

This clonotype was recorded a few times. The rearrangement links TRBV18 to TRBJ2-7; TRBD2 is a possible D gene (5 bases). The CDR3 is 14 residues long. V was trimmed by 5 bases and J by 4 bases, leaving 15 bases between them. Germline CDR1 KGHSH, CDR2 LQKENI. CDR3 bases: TGTGCCAGCTCAGCCGGGGTCTACGAGTACGAGCAGTACTTC. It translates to CASSAGVYEYEQYF.

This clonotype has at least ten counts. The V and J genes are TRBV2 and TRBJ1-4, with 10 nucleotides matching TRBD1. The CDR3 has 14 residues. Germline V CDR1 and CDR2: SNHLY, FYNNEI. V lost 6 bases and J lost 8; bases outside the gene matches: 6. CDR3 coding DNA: TGTGCCAGCAGGCGGGACAGGGGATTAGAAAAACTGTTTTTT. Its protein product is CASRRDRGLEKLFF.

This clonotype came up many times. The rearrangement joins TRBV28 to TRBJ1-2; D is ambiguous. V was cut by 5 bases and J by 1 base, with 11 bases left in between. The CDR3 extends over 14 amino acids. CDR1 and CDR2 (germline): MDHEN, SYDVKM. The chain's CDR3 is CASSPPGFNYGYTF. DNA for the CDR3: TGTGCCAGCAGTCCTCCAGGATTTAACTATGGCTACACCTTC.

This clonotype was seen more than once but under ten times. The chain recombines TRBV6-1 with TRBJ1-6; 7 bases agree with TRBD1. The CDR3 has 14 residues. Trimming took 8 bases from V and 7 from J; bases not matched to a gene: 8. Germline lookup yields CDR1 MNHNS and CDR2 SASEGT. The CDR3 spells CASGTTGRNSPLHF. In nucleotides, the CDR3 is TGTGCCAGCGGTACGACAGGGAGGAATTCACCCCTCCACTTT.

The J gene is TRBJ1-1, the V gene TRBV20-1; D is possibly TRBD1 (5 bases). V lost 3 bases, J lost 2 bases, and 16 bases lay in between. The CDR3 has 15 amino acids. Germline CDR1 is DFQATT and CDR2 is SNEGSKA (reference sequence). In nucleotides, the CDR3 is TGCAGTGCTAGGGGTAGGGGAATTTACAACACTGAAGCTTTCTTT. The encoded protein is CSARGRGIYNTEAFF.

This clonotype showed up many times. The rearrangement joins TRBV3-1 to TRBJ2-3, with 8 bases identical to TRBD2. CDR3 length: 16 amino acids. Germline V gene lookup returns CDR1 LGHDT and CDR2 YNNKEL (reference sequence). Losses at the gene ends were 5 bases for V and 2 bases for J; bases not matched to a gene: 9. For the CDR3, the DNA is TGTGCCAGCAGCTTCCGAGTAGCGGGATACACAGATACGCAGTATTTT. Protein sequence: CASSFRVAGYTDTQYF.

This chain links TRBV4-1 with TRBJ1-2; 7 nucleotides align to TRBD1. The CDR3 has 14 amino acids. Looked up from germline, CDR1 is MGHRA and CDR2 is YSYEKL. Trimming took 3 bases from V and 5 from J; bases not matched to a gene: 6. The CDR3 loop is CASSQQDRPYGYTF. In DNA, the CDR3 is TGCGCCAGCAGCCAGCAGGACAGGCCATATGGCTACACCTTC.

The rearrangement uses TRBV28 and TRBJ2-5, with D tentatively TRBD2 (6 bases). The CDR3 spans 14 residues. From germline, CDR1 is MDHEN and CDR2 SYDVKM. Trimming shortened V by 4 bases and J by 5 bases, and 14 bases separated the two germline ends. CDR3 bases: TGTGCCAGCAGTTACCTCTTGGGGGGTGAGACCCAGTACTTC. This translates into CASSYLLGGETQYF. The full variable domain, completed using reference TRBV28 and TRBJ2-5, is DVKVTQSSRYLVKRTGEKVFLECVQDMDHENMFWYRQDPGLGLRLIYFSYDVKMKEKGDIPEGYSVSREKKERFSLILESASTNQTSMYLCASSYLLGGETQYFGPGTRLLVL.

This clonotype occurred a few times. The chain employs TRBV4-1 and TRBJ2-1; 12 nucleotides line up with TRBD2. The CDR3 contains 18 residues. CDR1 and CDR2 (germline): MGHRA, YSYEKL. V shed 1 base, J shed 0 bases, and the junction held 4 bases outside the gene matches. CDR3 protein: CASSQGLAGVSSYNEQFF. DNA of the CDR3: TGCGCCAGCAGCCAAGGACTAGCGGGAGTTAGCTCCTACAATGAGCAGTTCTTC.

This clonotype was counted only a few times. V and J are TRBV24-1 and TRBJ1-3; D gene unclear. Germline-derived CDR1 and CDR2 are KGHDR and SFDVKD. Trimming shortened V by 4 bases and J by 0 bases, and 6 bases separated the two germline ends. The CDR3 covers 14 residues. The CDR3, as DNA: TGTGCCACCAGTGACGGGGTCTCTGGAAACACCATATATTTT. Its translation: CATSDGVSGNTIYF.

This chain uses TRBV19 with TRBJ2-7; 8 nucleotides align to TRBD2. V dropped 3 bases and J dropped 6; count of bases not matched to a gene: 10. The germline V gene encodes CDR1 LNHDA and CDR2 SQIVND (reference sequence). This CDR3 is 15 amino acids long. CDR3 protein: CASSIKRLASLEQYF. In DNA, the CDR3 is TGTGCCAGTAGTATCAAGCGACTAGCGTCGCTCGAGCAGTACTTC.